This T cell receptor (beta chain) stems from a study of radiotherapy plus CTLA-4 blockade in lung cancer. Study conclusions and caveats: Early shifts in blood T cell clones, with interferon-beta, reportedly predicted response best. In blood, TCR clones derived from the tumor expanded after radiotherapy plus ipilimumab.

Per germline, CDR1 SGHDT and CDR2 YYEEEE. V lost 4 bases to trimming and J lost 2 bases, with 11 bases between them. The CDR3 is made up of 14 amino acids. The assay was immunoSEQ multiplex PCR, and TCRdb's table has in-frame clones only and misses some. The table records roughly 110,000 clones, about 84% of them present only once. As regards this clone: The antigen is undetermined.

V is TRBV5-6 and J is TRBJ2-3; D possibly corresponds to TRBD2 (6 bases). Sample: peripheral blood, taken from a patient treated with radiotherapy plus ipilimumab. The origin of this receptor is a human donor with non-small cell lung cancer that progressed on radiotherapy plus ipilimumab. Some clones in this sample may be carry-over from other donors' samples. The DNA of the CDR3 is TGTGCCAGCAGCCCGGGACTTGTCACAGATACGCAGTATTTT. Its protein is CASSPGLVTDTQYF.